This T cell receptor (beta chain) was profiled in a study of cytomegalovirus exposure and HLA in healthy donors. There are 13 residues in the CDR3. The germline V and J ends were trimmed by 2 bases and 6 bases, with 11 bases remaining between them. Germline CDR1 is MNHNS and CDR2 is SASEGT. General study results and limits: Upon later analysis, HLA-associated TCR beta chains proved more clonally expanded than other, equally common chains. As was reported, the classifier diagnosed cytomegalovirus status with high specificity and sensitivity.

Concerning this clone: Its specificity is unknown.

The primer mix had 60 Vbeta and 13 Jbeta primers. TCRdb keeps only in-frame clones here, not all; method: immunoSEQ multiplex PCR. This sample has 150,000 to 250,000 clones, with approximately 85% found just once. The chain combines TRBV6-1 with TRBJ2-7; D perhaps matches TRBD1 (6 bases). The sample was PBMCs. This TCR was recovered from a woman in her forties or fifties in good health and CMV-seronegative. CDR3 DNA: TGTGCCAGCAGTGAAAGGAACAGGGCCGAGCAGTACTTC. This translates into CASSERNRAEQYF.